These 18 T cell receptor beta chains originate from one sample sequenced in a study of vaccination effects on CD4 cells after COVID-19. The antigens these receptors bind are not known. Expansion with viral peptide pools was applied to antigen-specific CD4+ T cells by the ViraFEST assay prior to sequencing. It was after around eleven days of culture that CD4+ T cells were isolated. The vaccine given was either BNT162b2 or mRNA-1273, in two doses. Repertoires were generated with immunoSEQ multiplex PCR, while TCRdb's copy carries only in-frame clones and drops some. The sample shows 25,000 to 35,000 clones, roughly 77% of them seen only once. The sequences come from CD4+ T cells from PBMCs cultured with HCoV-229E spike peptides, collected after COVID-19 vaccination. The receptors here all came from a human donor who received a COVID-19 vaccine.

This clone occurred a few times. The V and J genes are TRBV10-2 and TRBJ2-1; 10 bases match TRBD2. V was clipped by 9 bases and J by 9 bases; unmatched bases: 17. The germline V gene has CDR1 WSHSY and CDR2 SAAADI. The CDR3 covers 16 residues. The CDR3, as DNA: TGCGCCAGTGCTCCTTTAGCGGGAGGAGGGTTGAGTGAGCAGTTCTTC. It specifies CASAPLAGGGLSEQFF.

The chain carries TRBV27 and TRBJ2-3, with a tentative D call TRBD2 (6 bases). Germline CDR1 MNHEY, CDR2 SMNVEV (reference sequence). V was cut by 4 bases and J by 2 bases, with 16 bases left in between. The CDR3 extends over 16 amino acids. DNA of the CDR3: TGTGCCAGCAGTTCGCCGGGGCGGGGCCACACAGATACGCAGTATTTT. Its translation is CASSSPGRGHTDTQYF.

J is TRBJ1-4 and V is TRBV30; the D gene is possibly TRBD1 (5 bases). Germline-derived CDR1 and CDR2 are GTSNPN and SVGIG (reference sequence). The length of the CDR3 is 14 residues. V lost 0 bases to trimming and J lost 5 bases, with 10 bases between them. The CDR3 here is CAWSVLSGNEKLFF. The CDR3 nucleotides read TGTGCCTGGAGTGTCCTTTCAGGGAATGAAAAACTGTTTTTT.

The chain couples TRBV21-1 to TRBJ2-6; the table's D call, TRBD1, has no DNA check behind it. TRBV21-1 is described as a pseudogene. CDR3 length equals 18 residues. CDR3 sequence (DNA): TGTGCCAGCAGCAAAGGGAGGACAGCATTCTCTGGGGCCAACGTCCTGACTTTC. Protein product: CASSKGRTAFSGANVLTF.

The V call is TRBV10-1, the J call TRBJ2-7; TRBD2 aligns across 7 bases. Germline assignment: CDR1 WNHNN and CDR2 SYGVQD (reference sequence). Trimming took 3 bases from V and 3 from J; bases not matched to a gene: 8. The length of the CDR3 is 15 residues. The CDR3 DNA follows: TGCGCCAGCAGTGAACGCGGGGGATCGTTCTACGAGCAGTACTTC. Translated: CASSERGGSFYEQYF.

The V and J genes are TRBV19 and TRBJ2-7; D is possibly TRBD1 (6 bases). V gave up 5 bases and J gave up 3 bases, with 11 bases separating them. Per germline, CDR1 LNHDA and CDR2 SQIVND (reference sequence). This CDR3 is 13 amino acids long. This CDR3 reads CASSGQRFYEQYF. CDR3 sequence (DNA): TGTGCCAGTAGTGGACAGAGATTCTACGAGCAGTACTTC.

The gene calls are TRBV29-1 and TRBJ1-2, with TRBD1 matching 10 bases. The germline V gene has CDR1 SQVTM and CDR2 ANQGSEA. V shed 1 base, J shed 8 bases, and the junction held 7 bases outside the gene matches. The CDR3 is made up of 14 amino acids. CDR3 amino acids: CSVEGGTGVLGYTF. In nucleotides, the CDR3 is TGCAGCGTTGAAGGAGGGACAGGGGTGTTAGGCTACACCTTC. Full variable domain (remainder filled in from reference TRBV29-1 and TRBJ1-2): SAVISQKPSRDICQRGTSLTIQCQVDSQVTMMFWYRQQPGQSLTLIATANQGSEATYESGFVIDKFPISRPNLTFSTLTVSNMSPEDSSIYLCSVEGGTGVLGYTFGSGTRLTVV.

J is TRBJ2-4 and V is TRBV6-5; D is unresolved. V lost 2 bases and J 0 bases, leaving 8 bases between the germline ends. Looked up from germline, CDR1 is MNHEY and CDR2 is SVGAGI. This CDR3 region has 15 residues. CDR3 in DNA: TGTGCCAGCAGTTACGCCGGCCAAGCCAAAAACATTCAGTACTTC. This gives the protein CASSYAGQAKNIQYF.

The genes are TRBV30 and TRBJ1-3; no definite D call. This CDR3 is 12 amino acids long. The germline gives CDR1 GTSNPN, CDR2 SVGIG (reference sequence). Trimming shortened V by 0 bases and J by 5 bases, and 5 bases separated the two germline ends. CDR3 sequence (DNA): TGTGCCTGGAGTGTACTCAGAAACACCATATATTTT. This encodes CAWSVLRNTIYF.

The chain joins TRBV19 to TRBJ1-1; 7 bases match TRBD1. Germline-derived CDR1 and CDR2 are LNHDA and SQIVND (reference sequence). The CDR3 covers 14 residues. The V and J ends lost 9 bases and 2 bases, in that order; junction bases with no gene match: 9. CDR3 sequence: CASEEQGSNTEAFF. In DNA, the CDR3 is TGTGCCAGCGAAGAACAGGGGTCCAACACTGAAGCTTTCTTT.

The chain uses TRBV4-1 and TRBJ2-1; 7 bases align to TRBD2. Germline lookup yields CDR1 MGHRA and CDR2 YSYEKL. The CDR3 loop spans 16 amino acids. After removal of 4 bases from V and 6 bases from J, the junction contained 12 bases not matched to a gene. The CDR3 protein is CASSRGLGTTFNEQFF. The CDR3 DNA reads TGCGCCAGCAGCCGAGGCCTAGGGACTACATTCAATGAGCAGTTCTTC.

The J gene is TRBJ2-7, the V gene TRBV11-1; TRBD2 might be the D (6 bases). Germline V gene lookup returns CDR1 SGHAT and CDR2 FQDESV (reference sequence). The CDR3 has 14 residues. V lost 3 bases, J lost 0 bases, and 9 bases lay in between. The CDR3 is CASSFRESSYEQYF. CDR3 DNA sequence: TGTGCCAGCAGCTTTCGGGAGAGCTCCTACGAGCAGTACTTC. Full variable domain (missing parts from reference TRBV11-1 and TRBJ2-7): EAEVAQSPRYKITEKSQAVAFWCDPISGHATLYWYRQILGQGPELLVQFQDESVVDDSQLPKDRFSAERLKGVDSTLKIQPAELGDSAMYLCASSFRESSYEQYFGPGTRLTVT.

The chain uses TRBV29-1 and TRBJ2-1, with 7 bases identical to TRBD1. Germline assignment: CDR1 SQVTM and CDR2 ANQGSEA. The CDR3 spans 13 residues. V gave up 4 bases and J gave up 5 bases; unmatched junction bases: 5. CDR3 loop: CSVGRQGDNEQFF. The CDR3 bases are TGCAGCGTTGGCAGACAGGGAGACAATGAGCAGTTCTTC.

CDR3 nucleotides: TGCAGCGTTACAGGGGGCAGGAACACCGGGGAGCTGTTTTTT. Amino acid sequence: CSVTGGRNTGELFF. The rearrangement uses TRBV29-1 and TRBJ2-2; 9 bases align to TRBD1. Germline loops: CDR1 SQVTM, CDR2 ANQGSEA. The CDR3 covers 14 residues. After removal of 5 bases from V and 1 base from J, the junction contained 2 bases not matched to a gene.

The chain employs TRBV6-1 and TRBJ2-5; 7 bases fit TRBD1. CDR1 and CDR2 (germline): MNHNS, SASEGT. The CDR3 consists of 16 residues. V dropped 4 bases and J dropped 2; count of bases not matched to a gene: 10. The CDR3 nucleotides are TGTGCCAGCAGTGTACAGACAGGGTCGGGTCAAGAGACCCAGTACTTC. As protein: CASSVQTGSGQETQYF.

The rearrangement joins TRBV30 to TRBJ1-4; TRBD1 aligns across 7 bases. The CDR3 is 14 residues long. V lost 5 bases, J lost 4 bases, and 7 bases stayed unmatched. The germline gives CDR1 GTSNPN, CDR2 SVGIG (reference sequence). The CDR3 region has the DNA TGTGCCTGGGCGGGACAGAGCCTTAATGAAAAACTGTTTTTT. Residues: CAWAGQSLNEKLFF.

The V call is TRBV4-1, the J call TRBJ2-7; the D gene is possibly TRBD2 (5 bases). This CDR3 has 16 residues. Trimming stripped 0 bases from V and 0 bases from J, with 12 bases between. CDR1 MGHRA and CDR2 YSYEKL come from the germline V gene. The CDR3 DNA follows: TGCGCCAGCAGCCAAGATAATAGCGCCTTCTCCTACGAGCAGTACTTC. Its translation is CASSQDNSAFSYEQYF.

The J gene is TRBJ2-3, the V gene TRBV7-8; D is possibly TRBD1 or TRBD2 (6 bases each). CDR1 and CDR2 from the germline V gene are SGHVS and FQNEAQ. The CDR3 is 15 residues long. Trimming cost V 2 bases and J 1 base, with 10 bases left between them. The CDR3 region is CASSLRGDGTDTQYF. The CDR3 coding sequence is TGTGCCAGCAGCTTAAGGGGGGACGGCACAGATACGCAGTATTTT.